These 8 T cell receptor beta chains were sequenced from one sample in a study of regulatory T cells in long-lasting Graves disease. Time point given: newly diagnosed GD, antithyroid drugs for less than 3 months. Construction of the TCR library relied on RNA isolated from PBMCs. Libraries of TCR beta came from iRepertoire HTBI primers plus Arm-PCR of CDR3 regions. TCRdb itself ran the multiplex PCR reads through MiXCR, one entry per CDR3 protein. In the table there are under 700,000 distinct CDR3 sequences, 15% to 20% of which are singletons. The sample was also reused in another study, on T cells in Graves' hyperthyroidism and ophthalmopathy.

This material consisted of peripheral blood mononuclear cells (PBMCs), taken at new diagnosis, from a patient treated with antithyroid drugs. These TCRs come from a woman in her forties or fifties with Graves disease.

The chain joins TRBV9 to TRBJ1-6; no clear D. Trimming removed 0 bases at V and 11 bases at J, with 15 bases between. The CDR3 runs to 15 residues. Germline V gene sequence: CDR1 SGDLS, CDR2 YYNGEE. As DNA, the CDR3 is TGTGCCAGCAGCGTAGCTCAAGAGGGCTCGGCACCCCTCCACTTT. Its translation is CASSVAQEGSAPLHF.

This clonotype was found many times. This chain links TRBV5-1 with TRBJ1-5; D is unclear. The germline gives CDR1 SGHRS, CDR2 YFSETQ. CDR3 length equals 16 residues. The V end was cut by 1 base, the J end by 0 bases, with 11 bases between. The CDR3 reads CASSLMPVDSNQPQHF. The CDR3 nucleotides are TGCGCCAGCAGCTTGATGCCGGTAGATAGCAATCAGCCCCAGCATTTT.

The J gene is TRBJ2-7, the V gene TRBV7-9, with D hard to call. There are 12 residues in the CDR3. The V and J ends lost 2 bases and 3 bases respectively, with 5 bases between them. The germline V gene has CDR1 SEHNR and CDR2 FQNEAQ (reference sequence). This CDR3 reads CASSLKDYEQYF. In DNA form, the CDR3 reads TGTGCCAGCAGCTTAAAAGACTACGAGCAGTACTTC.

This clonotype appeared a few times. The junction differs from germline at one of its ends, possibly a read error. The chain is built from TRBV5-1 and TRBJ2-5; TRBD2 matches 8 bases. Germline V gene data show CDR1 as SGHRS and CDR2 as YFSETQ. CDR3 length: 15 residues. CDR3 sequence reads: CACSLVSGVKETQYF. CDR3 nucleotides: TGCGCCTGCAGCTTGGTTAGCGGGGTTAAAGAGACCCAGTACTTC.

With regard to this clonotype: This may come from a read error, since a much larger clone is one base off. The chain carries TRBV11-3 and TRBJ2-3; D might be TRBD2 (7 bases). Trimming left V 4 bases short and J 7 bases short, with 18 bases between. CDR1 SGHNT and CDR2 YENEEA come from the germline V gene. This CDR3 spans 15 amino acids. In DNA, the CDR3 is TGTGCCAGCAGCTCTAGGGGGGGTGACGCAAATACGCAGTATTTT. Translating it yields CASSSRGGDANTQYF.

The chain is built from TRBV3-1 and TRBJ2-1, with D tentatively TRBD1 or TRBD2 (6 bases each). CDR1 and CDR2 (germline): LGHDT, YNNKEL (reference sequence). The germline V and J ends were trimmed by 0 bases and 4 bases, with 13 bases remaining between them. CDR3 length: 16 residues. CDR3 coding DNA: TGTGCCAGCAGCCAAGATTTCGGGGGCCTATACAATGAGCAGTTCTTC. It specifies CASSQDFGGLYNEQFF.

The chain is built from TRBV10-3 and TRBJ2-2; 9 bases are shared with TRBD2. The CDR3 length is 16 residues. The junction had 9 bases not matched to a gene; V was cut back by 5 bases and J by 5 bases. The germline V gene encodes CDR1 ENHRY and CDR2 SYGVKD. This chain's CDR3 is CAISRIAGANTGELFF. The CDR3 DNA is TGTGCCATCAGTCGCATAGCGGGGGCCAATACCGGGGAGCTGTTTTTT.

This clonotype was recorded a few times. Here the CDR3 reads CASRPGGAGELFF. The CDR3 DNA reads TGTGCCTCCCGGCCCGGGGGGGCCGGGGAGCTGTTTTTT. V and J are TRBV2 and TRBJ2-2, with 8 positions matching TRBD2. V dropped 11 bases and J dropped 6; count of bases not matched to a gene: 8. This CDR3 contains 13 residues. The germline CDR1 and CDR2 sequences are SNHLY and FYNNEI.